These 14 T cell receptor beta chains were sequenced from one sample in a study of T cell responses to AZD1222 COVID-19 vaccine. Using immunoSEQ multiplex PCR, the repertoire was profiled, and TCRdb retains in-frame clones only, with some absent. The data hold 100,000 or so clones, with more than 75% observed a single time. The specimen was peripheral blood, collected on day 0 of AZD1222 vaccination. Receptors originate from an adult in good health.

DNA of the CDR3: TGTGCCAGGTTAGGTTACGAGCAGTACTTC. Amino acids: CARLGYEQYF. This chain joins TRBV21-1 and TRBJ2-7. TRBV21-1 is annotated as a pseudogene. CDR3 length: 10 residues.

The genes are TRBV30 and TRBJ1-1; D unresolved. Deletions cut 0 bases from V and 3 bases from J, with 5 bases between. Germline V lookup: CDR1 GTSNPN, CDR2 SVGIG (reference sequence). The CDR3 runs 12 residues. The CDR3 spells CAWSVGYTEAFF. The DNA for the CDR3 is TGTGCCTGGAGTGTTGGGTACACTGAAGCTTTCTTT.

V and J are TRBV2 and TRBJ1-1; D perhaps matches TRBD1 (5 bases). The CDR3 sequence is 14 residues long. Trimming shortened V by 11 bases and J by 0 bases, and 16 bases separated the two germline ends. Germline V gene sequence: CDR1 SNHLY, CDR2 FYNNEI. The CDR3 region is CALSGGGLNTEAFF. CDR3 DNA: TGTGCCCTTAGCGGGGGGGGACTGAACACTGAAGCTTTCTTT.

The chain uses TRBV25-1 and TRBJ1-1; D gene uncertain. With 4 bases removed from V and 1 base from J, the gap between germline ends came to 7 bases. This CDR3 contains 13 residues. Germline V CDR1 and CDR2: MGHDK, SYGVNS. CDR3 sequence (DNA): TGTGCCAGCAGTGGATTTGGGAACACTGAAGCTTTCTTT. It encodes CASSGFGNTEAFF.

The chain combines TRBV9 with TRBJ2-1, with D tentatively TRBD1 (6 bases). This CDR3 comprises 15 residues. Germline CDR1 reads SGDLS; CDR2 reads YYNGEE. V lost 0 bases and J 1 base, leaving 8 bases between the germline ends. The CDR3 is CASSVEGVSYNEQFF. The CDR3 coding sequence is TGTGCCAGCAGCGTAGAGGGGGTTTCCTACAATGAGCAGTTCTTC. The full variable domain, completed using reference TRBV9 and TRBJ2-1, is DSGVTQTPKHLITATGQRVTLRCSPRSGDLSVYWYQQSLDQGLQFLIQYYNGEERAKGNILERFSAQQFPDLHSELNLSSLELGDSALYFCASSVEGVSYNEQFFGPGTRLTVL.

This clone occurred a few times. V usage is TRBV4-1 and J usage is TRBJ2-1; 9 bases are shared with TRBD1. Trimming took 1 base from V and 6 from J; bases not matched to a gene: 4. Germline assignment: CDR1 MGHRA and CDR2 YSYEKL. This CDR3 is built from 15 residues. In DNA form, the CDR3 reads TGCGCCAGCAGCCAAGCTGGACAGGGGAGCAATGAGCAGTTCTTC. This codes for CASSQAGQGSNEQFF.

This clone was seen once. CDR3 DNA sequence: TGTGCCAGCAGCTTCGGGACCCGGACCTACGAGCAGTACTTC. This translates into CASSFGTRTYEQYF. The chain employs TRBV5-4 and TRBJ2-7; D tentatively reads TRBD1 or TRBD2 (5 bases each). With 2 bases removed from V and 2 bases from J, the gap between germline ends came to 11 bases. CDR3 length: 14 amino acids. CDR1 and CDR2 (germline): SGHNT, YYREEE (reference sequence).

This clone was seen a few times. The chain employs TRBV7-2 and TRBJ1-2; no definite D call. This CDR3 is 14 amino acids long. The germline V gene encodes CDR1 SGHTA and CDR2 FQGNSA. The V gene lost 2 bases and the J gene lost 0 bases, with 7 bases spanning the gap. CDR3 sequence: CASSLSSANYGYTF. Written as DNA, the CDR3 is TGTGCCAGCAGCTTAAGCAGCGCTAACTATGGCTACACCTTC.

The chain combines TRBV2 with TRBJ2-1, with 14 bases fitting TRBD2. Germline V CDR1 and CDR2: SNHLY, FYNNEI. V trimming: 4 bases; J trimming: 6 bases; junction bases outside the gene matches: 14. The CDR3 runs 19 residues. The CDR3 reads CASSGRGLAGVGRVNEQFF. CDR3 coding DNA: TGTGCCAGCAGTGGGAGGGGACTAGCGGGAGTAGGTCGGGTCAATGAGCAGTTCTTC.

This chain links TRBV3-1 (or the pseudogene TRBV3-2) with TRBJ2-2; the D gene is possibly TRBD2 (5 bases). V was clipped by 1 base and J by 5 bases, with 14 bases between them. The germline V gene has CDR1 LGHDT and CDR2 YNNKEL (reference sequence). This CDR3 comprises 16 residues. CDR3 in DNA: TGTGCCAGCAGCCAAGGTACGGGATTGAGAACCGGGGAGCTGTTTTTT. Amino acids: CASSQGTGLRTGELFF.

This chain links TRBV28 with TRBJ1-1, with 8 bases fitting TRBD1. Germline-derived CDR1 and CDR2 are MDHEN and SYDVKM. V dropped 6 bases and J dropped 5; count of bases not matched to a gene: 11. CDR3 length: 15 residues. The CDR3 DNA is TGTGCCAGCAGACCGGAGACAGGGGTGGGAACTGAAGCTTTCTTT. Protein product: CASRPETGVGTEAFF. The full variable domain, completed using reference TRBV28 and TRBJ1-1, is DVKVTQSSRYLVKRTGEKVFLECVQDMDHENMFWYRQDPGLGLRLIYFSYDVKMKEKGDIPEGYSVSREKKERFSLILESASTNQTSMYLCASRPETGVGTEAFFGQGTRLTVV.

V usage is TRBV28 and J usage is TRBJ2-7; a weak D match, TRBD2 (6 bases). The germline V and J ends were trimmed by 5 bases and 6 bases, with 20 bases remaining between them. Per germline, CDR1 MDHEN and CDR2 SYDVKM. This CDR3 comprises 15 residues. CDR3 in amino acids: CASSGGRGEGGEQYF. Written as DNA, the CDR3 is TGTGCCAGCAGTGGCGGACGAGGCGAGGGAGGCGAGCAGTACTTC.

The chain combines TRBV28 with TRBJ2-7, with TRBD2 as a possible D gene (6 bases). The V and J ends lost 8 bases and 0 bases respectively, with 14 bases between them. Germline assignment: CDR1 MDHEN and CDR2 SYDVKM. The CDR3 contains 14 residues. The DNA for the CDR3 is TGTGCCAGCCTAAATAGCGGTAGCTCCTACGAGCAGTACTTC. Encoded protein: CASLNSGSSYEQYF.

The CDR3 DNA reads as TGCGCCAGCAGCTCGACTGGACGCCGCTACAATGAGCAGTTCTTC. Amino acids: CASSSTGRRYNEQFF. The V call is TRBV5-1, the J call TRBJ2-1; the D is unclear. The CDR3 contains 15 residues. Germline lookup yields CDR1 SGHRS and CDR2 YFSETQ. Trimming left V 3 bases short and J 3 bases short, with 13 bases between.